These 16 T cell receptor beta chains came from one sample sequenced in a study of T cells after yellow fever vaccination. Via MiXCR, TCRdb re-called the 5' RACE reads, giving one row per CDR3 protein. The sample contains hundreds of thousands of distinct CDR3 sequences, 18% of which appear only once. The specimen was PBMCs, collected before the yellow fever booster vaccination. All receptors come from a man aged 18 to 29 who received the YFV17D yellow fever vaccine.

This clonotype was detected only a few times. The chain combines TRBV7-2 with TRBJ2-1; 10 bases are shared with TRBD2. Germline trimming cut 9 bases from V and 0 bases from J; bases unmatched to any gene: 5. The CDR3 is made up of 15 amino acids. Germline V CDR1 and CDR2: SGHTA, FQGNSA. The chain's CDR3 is CASLAGVSSYNEQFF. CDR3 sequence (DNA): TGTGCCAGTCTAGCGGGGGTAAGCTCCTACAATGAGCAGTTCTTC.

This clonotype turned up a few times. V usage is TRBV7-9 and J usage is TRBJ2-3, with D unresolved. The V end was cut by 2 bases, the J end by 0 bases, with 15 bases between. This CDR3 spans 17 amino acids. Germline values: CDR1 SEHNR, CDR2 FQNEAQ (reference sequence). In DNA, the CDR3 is TGTGCCAGCAGCTTAAACCCCGGGCTAAGTAGCACAGATACGCAGTATTTT. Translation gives CASSLNPGLSSTDTQYF.

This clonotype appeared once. CDR3 sequence: CSARKGAANYGYTF. As DNA, the CDR3 is TGCAGTGCTAGGAAGGGGGCCGCTAACTATGGCTACACCTTC. J is TRBJ1-2 and V is TRBV20-1, with 7 bases matching TRBD1. Trimming took 3 bases from V and 0 from J; bases not matched to a gene: 4. Germline V CDR1 and CDR2: DFQATT, SNEGSKA (reference sequence). The CDR3 length is 14 residues.

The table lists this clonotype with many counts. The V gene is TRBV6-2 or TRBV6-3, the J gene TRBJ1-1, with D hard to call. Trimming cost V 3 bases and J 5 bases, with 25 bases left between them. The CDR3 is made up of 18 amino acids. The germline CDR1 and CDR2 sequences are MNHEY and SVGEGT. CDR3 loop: CASSYSFNSVGIETEAFF. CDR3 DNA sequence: TGTGCCAGCAGTTATTCGTTTAATTCGGTGGGAATCGAAACTGAAGCTTTCTTT.

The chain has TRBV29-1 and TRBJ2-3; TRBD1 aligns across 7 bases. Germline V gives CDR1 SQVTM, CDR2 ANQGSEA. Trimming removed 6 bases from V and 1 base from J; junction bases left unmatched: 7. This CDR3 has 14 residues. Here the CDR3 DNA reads TGCAGCGTCCGACCCGGGACAGGCACAGATACGCAGTATTTT. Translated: CSVRPGTGTDTQYF.

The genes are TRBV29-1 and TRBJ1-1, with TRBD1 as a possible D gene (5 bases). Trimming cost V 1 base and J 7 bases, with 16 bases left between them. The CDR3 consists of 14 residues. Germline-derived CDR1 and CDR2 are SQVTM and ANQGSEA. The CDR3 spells CSVEGKHRDGEAFF. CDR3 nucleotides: TGCAGCGTTGAAGGGAAACACCGGGACGGTGAAGCTTTCTTT.

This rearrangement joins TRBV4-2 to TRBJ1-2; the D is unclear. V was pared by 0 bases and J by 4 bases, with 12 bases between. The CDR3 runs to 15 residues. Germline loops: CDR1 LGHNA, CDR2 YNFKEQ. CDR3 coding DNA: TGTGCCAGCAGCCAAGATATTTCTTCGATCTATGGCTACACCTTC. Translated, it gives CASSQDISSIYGYTF.

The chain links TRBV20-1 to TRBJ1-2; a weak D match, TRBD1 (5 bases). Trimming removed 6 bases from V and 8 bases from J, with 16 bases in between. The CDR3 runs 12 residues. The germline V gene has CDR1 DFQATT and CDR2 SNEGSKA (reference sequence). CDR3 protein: CSAPKQDNGYTF. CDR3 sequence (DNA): TGCAGTGCCCCGAAGCAGGACAACGGCTACACCTTC.

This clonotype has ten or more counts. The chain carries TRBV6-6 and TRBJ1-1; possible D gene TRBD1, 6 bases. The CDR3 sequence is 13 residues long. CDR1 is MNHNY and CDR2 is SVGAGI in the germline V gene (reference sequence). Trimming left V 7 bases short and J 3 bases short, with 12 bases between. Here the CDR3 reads CASTRQAYTEAFF. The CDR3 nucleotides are TGTGCCAGCACAAGACAGGCCTACACTGAAGCTTTCTTT.

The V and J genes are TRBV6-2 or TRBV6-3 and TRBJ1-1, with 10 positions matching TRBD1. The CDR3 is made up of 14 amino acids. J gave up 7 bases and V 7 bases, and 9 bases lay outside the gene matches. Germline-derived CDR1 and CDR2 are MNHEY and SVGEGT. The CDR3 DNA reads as TGTGCCAGCAACCCGACAGGGGGCAACCGTGAAGCTTTCTTT. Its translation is CASNPTGGNREAFF.

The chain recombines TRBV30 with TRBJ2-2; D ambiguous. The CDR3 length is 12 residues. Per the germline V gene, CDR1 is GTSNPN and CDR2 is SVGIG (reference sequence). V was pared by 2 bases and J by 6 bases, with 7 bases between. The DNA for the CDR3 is TGTGCCTGGAGTCTAGTTCCCGGGGAGCTGTTTTTT. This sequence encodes CAWSLVPGELFF.

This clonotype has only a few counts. CDR3 protein: CASSLGAGSDSNQPQHF. DNA of the CDR3: TGTGCCAGCAGCTTAGGGGCAGGGTCCGATAGCAATCAGCCCCAGCATTTT. The rearrangement uses TRBV7-9 and TRBJ1-5; D might be TRBD1 (5 bases). The germline gives CDR1 SEHNR, CDR2 FQNEAQ (reference sequence). The CDR3 length is 17 residues. Trimming took off 1 base at V and 0 bases at J, with 13 bases between the two ends. Full variable domain (remainder filled in from reference TRBV7-9 and TRBJ1-5): DTGVSQNPRHKITKRGQNVTFRCDPISEHNRLYWYRQTLGQGPEFLTYFQNEAQLEKSRLLSDRFSAERPKGSFSTLEIQRTEQGDSAMYLCASSLGAGSDSNQPQHFGDGTRLSIL.

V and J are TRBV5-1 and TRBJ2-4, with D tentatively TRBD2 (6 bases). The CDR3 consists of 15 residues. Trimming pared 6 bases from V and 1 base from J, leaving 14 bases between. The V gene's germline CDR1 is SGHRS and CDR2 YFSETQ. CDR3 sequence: CASTDPAGAKNIQYF. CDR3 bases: TGCGCCAGCACCGACCCGGCGGGGGCCAAAAACATTCAGTACTTC.

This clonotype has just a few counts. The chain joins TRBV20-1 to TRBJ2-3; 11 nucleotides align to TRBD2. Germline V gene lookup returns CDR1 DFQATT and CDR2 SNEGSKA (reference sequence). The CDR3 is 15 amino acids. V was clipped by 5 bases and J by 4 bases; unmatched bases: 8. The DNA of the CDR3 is TGCAGTGCTGGCGGGAGTAGCGGGGGGGCAGATACGCAGTATTTT. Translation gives CSAGGSSGGADTQYF.

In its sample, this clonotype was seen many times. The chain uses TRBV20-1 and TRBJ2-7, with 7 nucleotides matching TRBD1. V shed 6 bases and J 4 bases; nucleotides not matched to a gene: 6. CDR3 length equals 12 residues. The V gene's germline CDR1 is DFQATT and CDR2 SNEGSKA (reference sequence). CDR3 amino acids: CSAKGTDYEQYV. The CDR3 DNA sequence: TGCAGTGCCAAGGGGACAGATTACGAGCAGTACGTC.

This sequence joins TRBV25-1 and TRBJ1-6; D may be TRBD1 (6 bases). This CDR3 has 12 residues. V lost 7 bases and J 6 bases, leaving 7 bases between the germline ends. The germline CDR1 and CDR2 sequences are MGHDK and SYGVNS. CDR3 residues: CASTRGNSPLHF. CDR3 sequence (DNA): TGTGCCAGCACCAGGGGTAATTCACCCCTCCACTTT. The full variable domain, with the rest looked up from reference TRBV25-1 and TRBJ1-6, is EADIYQTPRYLVIGTGKKITLECSQTMGHDKMYWYQQDPGMELHLIHYSYGVNSTEKGDLSSESTVSRIRTEHFPLTLESARPSHTSQYLCASTRGNSPLHFGNGTRLTVT.